This T cell receptor (beta chain) was profiled in a study of T cell clones after liver transplantation. For the study at large: TCRbeta sequencing after a pre-transplant mixed lymphocyte reaction identified graft-donor-reactive clones, later tracked in post-transplant blood.

Assay: immunoSEQ multiplex PCR; the TCRdb copy retains only in-frame clones and omits some. There are over 14,000 clones in the sample; roughly 91% occur only once, and 48% lies in the top ten. Worth noting for this clone: Its antigen is as yet unknown.

General study points: Small, mixed patient groups and varying post-transplant times limit these conclusions.

The germline gives CDR1 SGDLS, CDR2 YYNGEE. This CDR3 is built from 15 residues. V shed 0 bases and J shed 0 bases, with 6 bases lying between them. The sequence was obtained from a human donor who received a liver transplant. The sample here was CD8+ T cells from blood, taken before liver transplant. The chain joins TRBV9 to TRBJ2-2; D call uncertain. In nucleotides, the CDR3 is TGTGCCAGCAGCGTAGGAGACGCGAACACCGGGGAGCTGTTTTTT. It is translated as CASSVGDANTGELFF. The whole variable domain, remainder taken from reference TRBV9 and TRBJ2-2, is DSGVTQTPKHLITATGQRVTLRCSPRSGDLSVYWYQQSLDQGLQFLIQYYNGEERAKGNILERFSAQQFPDLHSELNLSSLELGDSALYFCASSVGDANTGELFFGEGSRLTVL.